This T cell receptor (beta chain) was observed in a study of PD-1 blockade in mismatch repair-deficient tumors. Germline V gene data show CDR1 as MGHRA and CDR2 as YSYEKL. The CDR3 extends over 13 amino acids. Trimming left V 0 bases short and J 5 bases short, with 5 bases between. Sequenced by immunoSEQ multiplex PCR; TCRdb stores in-frame clones only, minus some. The repertoire holds roughly 120,000 clones, 88% seen once, with roughly 12% in the top ten. Sequences were derived from peripheral blood, sampled 72 weeks after starting pembrolizumab. The TCR originated in an adult with mismatch repair-deficient cancer. This rearrangement joins TRBV4-1 to TRBJ1-5; D is unresolved. The CDR3 loop reads CASSQERYQPQHF. The CDR3 region has the DNA TGCGCCAGCAGCCAAGAACGGTATCAGCCCCAGCATTTT.